This T cell receptor beta chain was obtained from a study of cytomegalovirus exposure and HLA in healthy donors. V trimming: 3 bases; J trimming: 6 bases; junction bases outside the gene matches: 10. This CDR3 comprises 16 residues. From germline, CDR1 is LNHDA and CDR2 SQIVND (reference sequence). The PCR had 60 Vbeta and 13 Jbeta primers. Sequencing used immunoSEQ multiplex PCR; TCRdb keeps in-frame clones, though not all of them. The repertoire has 100,000 to 150,000 clones, over 70% of them found once; the top ten carry about 3.9%. As concerns this clone: Its antigen is currently unknown.

General study results and limits: It was confirmed in vitro that three of the CMV-associated chains were specific for CMV antigens. A later analysis reportedly identified an Asian-associated ancestry cluster as carrying fewer N-insertions than the approximately 710-donor mean.

This TCR was recovered from a young man in good health and CMV-seropositive. This rearrangement joins TRBV19 to TRBJ1-4; the match to TRBD1 covers 7 bases. Sequenced: PBMCs. The CDR3 loop is CASSITKGASDEKLFF. CDR3 DNA sequence: TGTGCCAGTAGTATCACCAAGGGGGCTTCCGATGAAAAACTGTTTTTT.